A selection of T cell receptor beta chains follows, all from one sample in a study of T cells in Graves' hyperthyroidism and ophthalmopathy. From the multiplex PCR reads, TCRdb called clonotypes with MiXCR, one entry per CDR3 protein. The repertoire consists of 450,000 to 600,000 distinct CDR3 sequences, with roughly 15% occurring once and the leading ten covering approximately 15%. Sample: blood. Every receptor here comes from a woman aged 35 to 49 with Graves' hyperthyroidism. CDR3s include the opening cysteine and the closing phenylalanine or tryptophan. Fields, in order: CDR3 DNA, CDR3 protein, V gene, clone size, J gene, D gene. D genes are given only for firm matches. The size of a clone is reported for some rows only, either as once, few or many, or as a class for expanded clones.

TGTGCCAGCTCGGACAGGGGCTCTAGGGGAGAGGCCCAGTACTTC CASSDRGSRGEAQYF TRBV18 few TRBJ2-5 TRBD1
TGTGCCAGCAGCTTTAACACAGGTTTAATTGGGCTAACCAATGGCTACACCTTC CASSFNTGLIGLTNGYTF TRBV7-9 many TRBJ1-2 NA
TGTGCCACCAGTGATTTCGGCAATCAGCCCCAGCATTTT CATSDFGNQPQHF TRBV24-1 many TRBJ1-5 NA
TGTGCCAGCAGCTTGGGCAGGGAGGGCACTGAAGCTTTCTTT CASSLGREGTEAFF TRBV7-8 many TRBJ1-1 NA
TGTGCCAGCAGTCCAAATATAGCGGGAAAATACAATGAGCAGTTCTTC CASSPNIAGKYNEQFF TRBV6-1 NA TRBJ2-1 TRBD2
TGTGCCAGCAAGCCGTACAGCGGGAGTACCTACGAGCAGTACTTC CASKPYSGSTYEQYF TRBV27 few TRBJ2-7 TRBD2
TGTGCCAGCATTATTAGGGGCAGTGACTACAATGAGCAGTTCTTC CASIIRGSDYNEQFF TRBV28 many TRBJ2-1 NA
TGTGCCAACAAACTAGCGGTTAGCAATGAGCAGTTCTTC CANKLAVSNEQFF TRBV2 few TRBJ2-1 TRBD2
TGTGCCAGCAGCCCCCGGACTCAAGAGACCCAGTACTTC CASSPRTQETQYF TRBV3-1 many TRBJ2-5 NA
TGTGCCAGCACCCCACAACCCAGGGGTCTCGAGCAGTACTTC CASTPQPRGLEQYF TRBV2 many TRBJ2-7 NA